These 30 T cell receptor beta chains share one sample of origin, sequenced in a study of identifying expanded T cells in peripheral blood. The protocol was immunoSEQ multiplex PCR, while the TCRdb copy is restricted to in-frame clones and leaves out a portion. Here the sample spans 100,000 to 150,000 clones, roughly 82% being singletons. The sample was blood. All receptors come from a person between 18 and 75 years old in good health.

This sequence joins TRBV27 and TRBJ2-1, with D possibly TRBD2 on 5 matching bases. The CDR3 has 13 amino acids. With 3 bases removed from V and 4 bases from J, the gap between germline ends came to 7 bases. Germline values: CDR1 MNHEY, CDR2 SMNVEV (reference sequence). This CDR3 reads CASSFRTYNEQFF. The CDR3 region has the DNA TGTGCCAGCAGTTTTCGGACTTACAATGAGCAGTTCTTC.

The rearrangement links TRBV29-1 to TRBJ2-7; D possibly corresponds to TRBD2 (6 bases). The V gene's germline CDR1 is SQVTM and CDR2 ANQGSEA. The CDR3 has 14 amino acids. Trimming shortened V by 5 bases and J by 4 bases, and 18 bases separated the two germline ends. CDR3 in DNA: TGCAGCGTTATTCCGGGAGCGCGGTCTTACGAGCAGTACTTC. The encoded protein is CSVIPGARSYEQYF.

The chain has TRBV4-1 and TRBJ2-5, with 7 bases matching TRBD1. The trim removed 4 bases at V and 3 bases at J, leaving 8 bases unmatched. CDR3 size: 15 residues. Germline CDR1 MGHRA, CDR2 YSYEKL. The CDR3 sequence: CASSRGQEVKETQYF. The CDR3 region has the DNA TGCGCCAGCAGCCGCGGACAGGAGGTTAAAGAGACCCAGTACTTC.

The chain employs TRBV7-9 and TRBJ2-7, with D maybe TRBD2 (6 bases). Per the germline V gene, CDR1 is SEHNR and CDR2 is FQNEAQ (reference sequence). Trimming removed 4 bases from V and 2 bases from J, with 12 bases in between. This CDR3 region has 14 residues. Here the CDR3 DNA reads TGTGCCAGCAGCTCAAACGGAGGGCCCTACGAGCAGTACTTC. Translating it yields CASSSNGGPYEQYF.

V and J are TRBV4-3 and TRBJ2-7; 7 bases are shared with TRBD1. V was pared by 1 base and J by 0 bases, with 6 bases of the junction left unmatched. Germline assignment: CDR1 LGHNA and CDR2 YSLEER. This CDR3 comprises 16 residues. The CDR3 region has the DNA TGCGCCAGCAGCCAAGGGACAGGCGTACTCTCCTACGAGCAGTACTTC. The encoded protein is CASSQGTGVLSYEQYF.

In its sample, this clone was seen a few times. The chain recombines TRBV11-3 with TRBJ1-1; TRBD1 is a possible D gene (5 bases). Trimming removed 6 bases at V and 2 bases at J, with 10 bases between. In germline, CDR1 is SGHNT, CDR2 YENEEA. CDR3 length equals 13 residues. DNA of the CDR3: TGTGCCAGCAGTCTGGGGGGAAACACTGAAGCTTTCTTT. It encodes CASSLGGNTEAFF.

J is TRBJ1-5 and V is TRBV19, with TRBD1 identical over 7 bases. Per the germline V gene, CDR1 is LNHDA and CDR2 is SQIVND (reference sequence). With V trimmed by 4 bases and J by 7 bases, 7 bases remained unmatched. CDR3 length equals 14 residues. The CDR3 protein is CASSKGSGGQPQHF. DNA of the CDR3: TGTGCCAGTAGTAAGGGGTCAGGGGGACAGCCCCAGCATTTT.

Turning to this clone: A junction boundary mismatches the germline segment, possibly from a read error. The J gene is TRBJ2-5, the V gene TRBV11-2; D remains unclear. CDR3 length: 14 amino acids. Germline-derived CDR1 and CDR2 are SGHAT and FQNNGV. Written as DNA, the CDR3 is TGTGCCAGCAGCTTCTGGGCGTCTGACGAAGCGCCCGACTTC. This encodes CASSFWASDEAPDF. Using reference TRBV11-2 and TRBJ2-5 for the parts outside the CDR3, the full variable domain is EAGVAQSPRYKIIEKRQSVAFWCNPISGHATLYWYQQILGQGPKLLIQFQNNGVVDDSQLPKDRFSAERLKGVDSTLKIQPAKLEDSAVYLCASSFWASDEAPDFGPGTRLLVL.

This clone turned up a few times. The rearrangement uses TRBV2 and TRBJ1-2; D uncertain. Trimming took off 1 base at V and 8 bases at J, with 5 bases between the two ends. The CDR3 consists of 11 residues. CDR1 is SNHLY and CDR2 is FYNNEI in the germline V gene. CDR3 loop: CASSEGVGYTF. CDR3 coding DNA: TGTGCCAGCAGTGAAGGTGTCGGCTACACCTTC.

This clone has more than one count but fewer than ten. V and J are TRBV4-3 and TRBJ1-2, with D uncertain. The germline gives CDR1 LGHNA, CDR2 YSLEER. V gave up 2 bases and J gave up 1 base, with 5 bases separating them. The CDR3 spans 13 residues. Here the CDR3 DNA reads TGCGCCAGCAGCCAACAGATTAACTATGGCTACACCTTC. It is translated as CASSQQINYGYTF.

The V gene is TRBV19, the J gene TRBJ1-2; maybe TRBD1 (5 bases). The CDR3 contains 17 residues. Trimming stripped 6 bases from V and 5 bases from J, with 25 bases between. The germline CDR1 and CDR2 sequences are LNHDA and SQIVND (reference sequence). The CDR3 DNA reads TGTGCCAGTAGGCACTACTCCGGGACTCAGCGTAGTTATGGCTACACCTTC. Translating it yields CASRHYSGTQRSYGYTF.

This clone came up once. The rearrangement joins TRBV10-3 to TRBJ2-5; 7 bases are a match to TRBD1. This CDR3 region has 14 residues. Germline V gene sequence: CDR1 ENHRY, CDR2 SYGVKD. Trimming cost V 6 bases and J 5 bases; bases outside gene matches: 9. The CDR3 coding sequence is TGTGCCATCAGAAGACAGGGAGATCAGGAGACCCAGTACTTC. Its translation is CAIRRQGDQETQYF.

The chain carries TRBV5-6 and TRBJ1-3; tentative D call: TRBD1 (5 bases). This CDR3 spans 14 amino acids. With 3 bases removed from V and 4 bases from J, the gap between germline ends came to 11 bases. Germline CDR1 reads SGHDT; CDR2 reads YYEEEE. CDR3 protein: CASSWGTEGNTIYF. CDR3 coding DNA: TGTGCCAGCAGCTGGGGGACGGAAGGAAACACCATATATTTT. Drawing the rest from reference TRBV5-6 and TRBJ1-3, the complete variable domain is DAGVTQSPTHLIKTRGQQVTLRCSPKSGHDTVSWYQQALGQGPQFIFQYYEEEERQRGNFPDRFSGHQFPNYSSELNVNALLLGDSALYLCASSWGTEGNTIYFGEGSWLTVV.

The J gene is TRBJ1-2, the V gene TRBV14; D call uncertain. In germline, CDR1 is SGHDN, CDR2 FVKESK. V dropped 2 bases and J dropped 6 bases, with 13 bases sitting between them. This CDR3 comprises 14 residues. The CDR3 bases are TGTGCCAGCAGCCAACAAGCAGCGGGGAATGGCTACACCTTC. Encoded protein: CASSQQAAGNGYTF.

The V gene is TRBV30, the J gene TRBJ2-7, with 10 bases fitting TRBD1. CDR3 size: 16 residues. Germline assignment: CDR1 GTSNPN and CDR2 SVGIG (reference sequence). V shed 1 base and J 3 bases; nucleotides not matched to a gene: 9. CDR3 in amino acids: CAWSDIRTGGLYEQYF. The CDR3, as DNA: TGTGCCTGGAGTGACATAAGGACAGGGGGACTCTACGAGCAGTACTTC.

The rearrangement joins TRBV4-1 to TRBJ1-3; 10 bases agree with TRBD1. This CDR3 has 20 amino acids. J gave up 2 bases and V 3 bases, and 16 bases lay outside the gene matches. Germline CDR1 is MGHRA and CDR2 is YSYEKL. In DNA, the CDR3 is TGCGCCAGCAGCCACCGAAATTCGGGACAGGGGAAGATCGCTGGAAACACCATATATTTT. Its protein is CASSHRNSGQGKIAGNTIYF.

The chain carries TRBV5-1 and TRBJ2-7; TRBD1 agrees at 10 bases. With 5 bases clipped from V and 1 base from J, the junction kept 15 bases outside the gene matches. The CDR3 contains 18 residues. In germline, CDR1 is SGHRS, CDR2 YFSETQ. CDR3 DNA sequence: TGCGCCAGCAGACGCGGGACAGGGGTTTTAATCAATTCCTACGAGCAGTACTTC. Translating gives CASRRGTGVLINSYEQYF.

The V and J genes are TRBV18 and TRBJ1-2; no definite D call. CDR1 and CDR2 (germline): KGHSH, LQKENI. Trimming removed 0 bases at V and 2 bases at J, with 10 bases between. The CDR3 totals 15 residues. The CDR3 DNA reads TGTGCCAGCTCACCACCGGAGGACGGGAACTATGGCTACACCTTC. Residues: CASSPPEDGNYGYTF.

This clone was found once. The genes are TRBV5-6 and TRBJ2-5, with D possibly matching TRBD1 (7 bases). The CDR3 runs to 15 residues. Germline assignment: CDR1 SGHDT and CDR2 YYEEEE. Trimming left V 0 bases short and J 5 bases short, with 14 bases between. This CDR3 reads CASSLVEGARETQYF. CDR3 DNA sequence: TGTGCCAGCAGCTTGGTGGAGGGGGCCCGTGAGACCCAGTACTTC.

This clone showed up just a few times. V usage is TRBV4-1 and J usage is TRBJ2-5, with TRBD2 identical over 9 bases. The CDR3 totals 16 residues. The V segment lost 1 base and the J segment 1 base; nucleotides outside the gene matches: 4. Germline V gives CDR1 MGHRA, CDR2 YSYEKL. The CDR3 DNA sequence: TGCGCCAGCAGCCAAGGGAGGCGGGGGGGCCAAGAGACCCAGTACTTC. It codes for CASSQGRRGGQETQYF.

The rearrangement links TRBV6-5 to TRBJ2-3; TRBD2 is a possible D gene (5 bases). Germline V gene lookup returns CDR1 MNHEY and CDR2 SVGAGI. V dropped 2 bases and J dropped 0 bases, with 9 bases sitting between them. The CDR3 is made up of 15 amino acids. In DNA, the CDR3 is TGTGCCAGCAGTTACACTAGGACGAGCACAGATACGCAGTATTTT. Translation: CASSYTRTSTDTQYF.

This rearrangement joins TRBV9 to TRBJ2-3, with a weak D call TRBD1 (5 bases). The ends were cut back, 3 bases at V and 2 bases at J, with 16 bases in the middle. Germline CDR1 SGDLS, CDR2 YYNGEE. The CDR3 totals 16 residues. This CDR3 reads CASSASTGAFTDTQYF. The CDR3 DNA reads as TGTGCCAGCAGCGCTTCAACAGGCGCCTTCACAGATACGCAGTATTTT.

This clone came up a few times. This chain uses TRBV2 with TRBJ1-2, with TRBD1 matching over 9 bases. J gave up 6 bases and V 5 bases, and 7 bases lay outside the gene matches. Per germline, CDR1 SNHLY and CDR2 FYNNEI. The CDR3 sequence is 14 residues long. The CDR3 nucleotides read TGTGCCAGCAGTTACGAGCGGGACAGGGATGGCTACACCTTC. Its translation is CASSYERDRDGYTF.

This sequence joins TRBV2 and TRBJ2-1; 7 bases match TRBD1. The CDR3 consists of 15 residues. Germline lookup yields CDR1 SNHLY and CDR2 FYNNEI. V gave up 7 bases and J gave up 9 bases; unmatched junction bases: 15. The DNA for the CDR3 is TGTGCCAGCAAAAAGGGGACCACAGGGGTCGGTGAGCAGTTCTTC. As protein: CASKKGTTGVGEQFF.

The CDR3 sequence: CASSYKRRTLETQYF. Written as DNA, the CDR3 is TGTGCCAGCAGTTATAAAAGAAGGACTTTAGAGACCCAGTACTTC. The chain combines TRBV6-5 with TRBJ2-5; TRBD2 is a possible D gene (5 bases). The CDR3 consists of 15 residues. In germline, CDR1 is MNHEY, CDR2 SVGAGI. V was trimmed by 3 bases and J by 4 bases, leaving 15 bases between them.

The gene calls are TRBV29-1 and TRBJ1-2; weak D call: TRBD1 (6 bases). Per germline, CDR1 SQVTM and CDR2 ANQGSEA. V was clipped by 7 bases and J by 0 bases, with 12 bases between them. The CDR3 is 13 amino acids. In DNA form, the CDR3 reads TGCAGCGCATCTGGACAGTCTAACTATGGCTACACCTTC. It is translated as CSASGQSNYGYTF.

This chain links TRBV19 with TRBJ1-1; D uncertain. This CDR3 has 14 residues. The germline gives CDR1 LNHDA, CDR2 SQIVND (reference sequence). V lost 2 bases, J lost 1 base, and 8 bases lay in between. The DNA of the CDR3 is TGTGCCAGTAGTATAAGTGCCCCGAACACTGAAGCTTTCTTT. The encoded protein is CASSISAPNTEAFF.

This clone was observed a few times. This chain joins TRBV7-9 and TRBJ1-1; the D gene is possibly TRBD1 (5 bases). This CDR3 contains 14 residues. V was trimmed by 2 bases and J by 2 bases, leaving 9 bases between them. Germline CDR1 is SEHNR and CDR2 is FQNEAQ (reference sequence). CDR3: CASSLIQGNTEAFF. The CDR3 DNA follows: TGTGCCAGCAGCTTAATTCAGGGAAACACTGAAGCTTTCTTT.

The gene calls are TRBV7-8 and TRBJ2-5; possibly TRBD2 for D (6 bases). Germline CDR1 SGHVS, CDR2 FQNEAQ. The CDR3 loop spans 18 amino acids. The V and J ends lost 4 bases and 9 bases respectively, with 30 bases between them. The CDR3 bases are TGTGCCAGCAGCTCCGTCAGGGTGATGAGGGCAGAGCGCGGGGCCCAGTACTTC. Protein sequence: CASSSVRVMRAERGAQYF.

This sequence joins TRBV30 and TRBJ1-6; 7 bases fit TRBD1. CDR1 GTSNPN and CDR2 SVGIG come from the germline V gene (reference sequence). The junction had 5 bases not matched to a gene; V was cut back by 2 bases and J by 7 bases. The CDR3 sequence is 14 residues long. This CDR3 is CAWSRQQGNSPLHF. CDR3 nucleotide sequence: TGTGCCTGGAGTCGACAACAGGGGAATTCACCCCTCCACTTT.